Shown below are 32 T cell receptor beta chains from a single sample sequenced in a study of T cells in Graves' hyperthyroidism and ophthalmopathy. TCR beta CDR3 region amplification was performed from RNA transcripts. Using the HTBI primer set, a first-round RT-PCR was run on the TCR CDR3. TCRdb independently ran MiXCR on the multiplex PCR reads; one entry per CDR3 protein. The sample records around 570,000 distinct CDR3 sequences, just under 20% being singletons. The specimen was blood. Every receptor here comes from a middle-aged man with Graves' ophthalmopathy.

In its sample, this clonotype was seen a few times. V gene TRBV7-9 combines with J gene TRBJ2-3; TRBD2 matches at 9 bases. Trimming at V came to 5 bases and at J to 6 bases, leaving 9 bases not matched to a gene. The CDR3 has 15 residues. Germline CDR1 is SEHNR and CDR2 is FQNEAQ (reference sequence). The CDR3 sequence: CASSRIAGVSDTQYF. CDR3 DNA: TGTGCCAGCAGCCGAATAGCGGGAGTGTCGGATACGCAGTATTTT. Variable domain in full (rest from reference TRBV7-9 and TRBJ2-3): DTGVSQNPRHKITKRGQNVTFRCDPISEHNRLYWYRQTLGQGPEFLTYFQNEAQLEKSRLLSDRFSAERPKGSFSTLEIQRTEQGDSAMYLCASSRIAGVSDTQYFGPGTRLTVL.

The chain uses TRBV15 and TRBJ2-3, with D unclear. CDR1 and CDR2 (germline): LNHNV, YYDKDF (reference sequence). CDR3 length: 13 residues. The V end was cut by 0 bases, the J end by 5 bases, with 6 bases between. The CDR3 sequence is CATSRDFKDTQYF. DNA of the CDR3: TGTGCCACCAGCAGAGATTTTAAAGATACGCAGTATTTT.

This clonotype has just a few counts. The CDR3 reads CASNPVGRVGEQFF. The CDR3 nucleotides are TGTGCCAGCAACCCGGTGGGCCGGGTAGGTGAGCAGTTCTTC. The chain uses TRBV6-1 and TRBJ2-1; no clear D gene. Per the germline V gene, CDR1 is MNHNS and CDR2 is SASEGT. The CDR3 loop spans 14 amino acids. The V and J ends lost 7 bases and 9 bases respectively, with 19 bases between them.

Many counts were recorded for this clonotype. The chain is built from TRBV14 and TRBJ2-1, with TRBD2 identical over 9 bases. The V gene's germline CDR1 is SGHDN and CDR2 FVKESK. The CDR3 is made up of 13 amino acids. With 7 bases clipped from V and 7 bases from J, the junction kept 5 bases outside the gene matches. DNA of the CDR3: TGTGCCAGCACCCTAGCGGGGATGAATGAGCAGTTCTTC. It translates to CASTLAGMNEQFF.

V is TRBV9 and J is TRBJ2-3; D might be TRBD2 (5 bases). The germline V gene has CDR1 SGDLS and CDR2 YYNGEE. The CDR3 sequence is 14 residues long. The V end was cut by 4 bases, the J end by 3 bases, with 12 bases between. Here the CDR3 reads CASSPQPGTDTQYF. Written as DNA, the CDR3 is TGTGCCAGCAGCCCACAACCGGGGACAGATACGCAGTATTTT.

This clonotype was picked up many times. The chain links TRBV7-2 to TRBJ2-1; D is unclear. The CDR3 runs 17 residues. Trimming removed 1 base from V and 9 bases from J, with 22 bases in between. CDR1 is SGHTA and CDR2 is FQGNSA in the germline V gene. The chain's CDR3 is CASSLGWVAFTDGEQFF. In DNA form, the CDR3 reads TGTGCCAGCAGCTTAGGTTGGGTTGCCTTTACTGATGGTGAGCAGTTCTTC. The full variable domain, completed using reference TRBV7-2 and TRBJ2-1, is GAGVSQSPSNKVTEKGKDVELRCDPISGHTALYWYRQSLGQGLEFLIYFQGNSAPDKSGLPSDRFSAERTGGSVSTLTIQRTQQEDSAVYLCASSLGWVAFTDGEQFFGPGTRLTVL.

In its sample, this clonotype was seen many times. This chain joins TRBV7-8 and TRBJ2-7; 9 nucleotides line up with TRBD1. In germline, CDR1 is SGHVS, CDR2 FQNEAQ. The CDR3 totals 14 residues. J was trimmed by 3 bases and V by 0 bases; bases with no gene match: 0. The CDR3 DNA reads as TGTGCCAGCAGCTTAGCGGGACAGGGCTACGAGCAGTACTTC. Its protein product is CASSLAGQGYEQYF.

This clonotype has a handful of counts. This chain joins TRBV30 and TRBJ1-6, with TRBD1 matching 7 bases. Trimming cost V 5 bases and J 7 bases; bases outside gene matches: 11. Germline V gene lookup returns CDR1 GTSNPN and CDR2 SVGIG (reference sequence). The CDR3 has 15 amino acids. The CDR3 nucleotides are TGTGCCTGGGGAACCCTGACAGGGAGCAATTCACCCCTCCACTTT. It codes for CAWGTLTGSNSPLHF.

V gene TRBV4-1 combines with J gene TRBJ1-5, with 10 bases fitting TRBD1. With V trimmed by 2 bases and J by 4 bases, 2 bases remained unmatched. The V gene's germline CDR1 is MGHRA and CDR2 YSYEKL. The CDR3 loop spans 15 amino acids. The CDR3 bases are TGCGCCAGCAGCCAACGGACAGGGGGAAATCAGCCCCAGCATTTT. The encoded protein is CASSQRTGGNQPQHF.

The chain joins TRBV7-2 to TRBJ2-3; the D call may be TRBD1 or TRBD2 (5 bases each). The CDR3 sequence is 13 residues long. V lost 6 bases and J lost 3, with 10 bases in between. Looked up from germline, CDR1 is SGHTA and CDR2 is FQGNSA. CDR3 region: CASRGVATDTQYF. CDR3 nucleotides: TGTGCCAGCAGGGGGGTAGCGACAGATACGCAGTATTTT.

The CDR3 loop is CASSLVGPLPYEQYF. The CDR3 nucleotides read TGTGCCAGCAGTTTAGTGGGTCCCCTCCCCTACGAGCAGTACTTC. V usage is TRBV28 and J usage is TRBJ2-7; D unclear. Trimming stripped 2 bases from V and 2 bases from J, with 13 bases between. The CDR3 covers 15 residues. Germline-derived CDR1 and CDR2 are MDHEN and SYDVKM.

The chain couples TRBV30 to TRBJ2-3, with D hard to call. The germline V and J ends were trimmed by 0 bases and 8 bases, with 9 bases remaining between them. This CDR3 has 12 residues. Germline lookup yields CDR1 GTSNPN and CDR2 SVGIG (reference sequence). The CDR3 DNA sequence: TGTGCCTGGAGTGTCGGGCTAGGTACGCAGTATTTT. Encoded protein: CAWSVGLGTQYF.

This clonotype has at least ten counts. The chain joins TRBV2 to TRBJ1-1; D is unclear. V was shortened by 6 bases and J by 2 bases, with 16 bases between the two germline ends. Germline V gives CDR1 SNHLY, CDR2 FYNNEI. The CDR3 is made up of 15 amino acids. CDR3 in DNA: TGTGCCAGCAGCCCCCCGGGCCTTTCAAACACTGAAGCTTTCTTT. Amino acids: CASSPPGLSNTEAFF.

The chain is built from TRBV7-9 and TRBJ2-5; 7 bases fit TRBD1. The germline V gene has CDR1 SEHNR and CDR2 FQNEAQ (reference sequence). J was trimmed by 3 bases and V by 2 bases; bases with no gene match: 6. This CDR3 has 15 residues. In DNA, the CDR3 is TGTGCCAGCAGCTTAACGGGACAGAGTAAAGAGACCCAGTACTTC. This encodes CASSLTGQSKETQYF.

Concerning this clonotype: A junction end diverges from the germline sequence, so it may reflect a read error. As DNA, the CDR3 is TGTGCCGGCAGCCAAGATGTGTCCCAGCGGGGGGGCCGCATCGTAATCGGGGAGCTGTTTTTT. Translation: CAGSQDVSQRGGRIVIGELFF. This chain connects TRBV3-1 to TRBJ2-2, with 10 nucleotides matching TRBD2. In germline, CDR1 is LGHDT, CDR2 YNNKEL (reference sequence). The CDR3 contains 21 residues.

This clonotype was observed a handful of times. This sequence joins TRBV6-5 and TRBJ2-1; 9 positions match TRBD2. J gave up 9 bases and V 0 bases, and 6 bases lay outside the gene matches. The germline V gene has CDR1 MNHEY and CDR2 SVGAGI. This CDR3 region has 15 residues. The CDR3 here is CASSYSGTSSREQFF. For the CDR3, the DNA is TGTGCCAGCAGTTACTCAGGGACTAGCAGTCGTGAGCAGTTCTTC.

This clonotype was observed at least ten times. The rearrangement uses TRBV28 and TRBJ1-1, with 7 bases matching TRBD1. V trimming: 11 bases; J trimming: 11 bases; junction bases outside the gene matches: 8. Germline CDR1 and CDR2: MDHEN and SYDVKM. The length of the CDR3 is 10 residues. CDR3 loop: CAAAGGEAFF. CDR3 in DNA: TGTGCCGCTGCAGGGGGGGAGGCTTTCTTT.

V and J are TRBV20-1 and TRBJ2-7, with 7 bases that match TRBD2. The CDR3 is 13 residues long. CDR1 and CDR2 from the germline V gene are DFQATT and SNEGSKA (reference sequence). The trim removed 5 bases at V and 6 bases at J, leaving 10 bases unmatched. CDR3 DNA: TGCAGTGCTCGTGGCCAGGGAGGGGTCGAGCAGTACTTC. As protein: CSARGQGGVEQYF.

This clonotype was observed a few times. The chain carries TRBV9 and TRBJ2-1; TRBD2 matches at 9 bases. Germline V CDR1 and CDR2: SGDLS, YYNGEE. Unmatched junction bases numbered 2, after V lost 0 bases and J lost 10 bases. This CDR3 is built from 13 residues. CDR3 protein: CASSVGTSAEQFF. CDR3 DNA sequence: TGTGCCAGCAGCGTAGGGACTAGCGCCGAGCAGTTCTTC.

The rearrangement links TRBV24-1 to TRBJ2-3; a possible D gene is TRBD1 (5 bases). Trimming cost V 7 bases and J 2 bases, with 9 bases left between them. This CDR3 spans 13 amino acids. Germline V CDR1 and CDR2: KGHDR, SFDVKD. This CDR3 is CATREGATDTQYF. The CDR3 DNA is TGTGCCACCAGAGAAGGGGCCACAGATACGCAGTATTTT.

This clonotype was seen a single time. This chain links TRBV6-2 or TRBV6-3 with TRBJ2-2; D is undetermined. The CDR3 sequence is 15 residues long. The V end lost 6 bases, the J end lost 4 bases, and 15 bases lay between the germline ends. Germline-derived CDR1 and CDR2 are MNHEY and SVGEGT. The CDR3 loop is CASSSTWVRTGELFF. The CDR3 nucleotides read TGTGCCAGCAGCTCAACATGGGTGCGCACCGGGGAGCTGTTTTTT.

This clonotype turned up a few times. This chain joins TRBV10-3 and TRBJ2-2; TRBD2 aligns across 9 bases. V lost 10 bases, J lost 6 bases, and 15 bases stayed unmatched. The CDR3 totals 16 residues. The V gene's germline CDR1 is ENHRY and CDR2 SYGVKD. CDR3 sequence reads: CATESTSGSSSGELFF. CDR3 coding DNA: TGTGCCACGGAATCAACTAGCGGGTCTTCGTCCGGGGAGCTGTTTTTT.

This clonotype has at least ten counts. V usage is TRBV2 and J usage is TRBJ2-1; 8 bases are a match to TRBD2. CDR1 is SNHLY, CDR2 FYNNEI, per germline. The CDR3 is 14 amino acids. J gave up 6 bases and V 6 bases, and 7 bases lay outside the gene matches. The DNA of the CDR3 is TGTGCCAGCAGGGTTGCGGGGGGTACCAATGAGCAGTTCTTC. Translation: CASRVAGGTNEQFF.

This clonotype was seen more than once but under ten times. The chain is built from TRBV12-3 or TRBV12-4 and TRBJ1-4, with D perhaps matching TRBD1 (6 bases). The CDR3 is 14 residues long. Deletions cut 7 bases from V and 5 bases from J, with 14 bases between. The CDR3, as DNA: TGTGCCAGCAATTGGAGGGGGGTCAATGAAAAACTGTTTTTT. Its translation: CASNWRGVNEKLFF.

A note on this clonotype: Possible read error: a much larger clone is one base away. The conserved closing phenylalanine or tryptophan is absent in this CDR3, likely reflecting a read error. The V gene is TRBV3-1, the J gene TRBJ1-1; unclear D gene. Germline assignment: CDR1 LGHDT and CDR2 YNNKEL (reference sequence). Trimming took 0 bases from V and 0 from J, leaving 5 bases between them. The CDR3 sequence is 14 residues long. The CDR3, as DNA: TGTGCCAGCAGCCAAGATTCAGTGAACACTGAAGCTTTCATT. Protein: CASSQDSVNTEAFI.

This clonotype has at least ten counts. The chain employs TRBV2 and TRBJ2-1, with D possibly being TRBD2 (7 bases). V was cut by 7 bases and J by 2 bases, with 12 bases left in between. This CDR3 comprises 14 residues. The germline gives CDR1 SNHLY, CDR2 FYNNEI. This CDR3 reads CASTEGGAYNEQFF. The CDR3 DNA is TGTGCCAGCACCGAGGGGGGGGCCTACAATGAGCAGTTCTTC.

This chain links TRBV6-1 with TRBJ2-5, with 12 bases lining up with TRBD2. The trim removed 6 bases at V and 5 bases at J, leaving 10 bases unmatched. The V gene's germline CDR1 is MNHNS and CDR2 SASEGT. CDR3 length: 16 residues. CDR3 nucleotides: TGTGCCAGCAGACGCCTAGCGGGGGGGAGGTCGGAGACCCAGTACTTC. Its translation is CASRRLAGGRSETQYF.

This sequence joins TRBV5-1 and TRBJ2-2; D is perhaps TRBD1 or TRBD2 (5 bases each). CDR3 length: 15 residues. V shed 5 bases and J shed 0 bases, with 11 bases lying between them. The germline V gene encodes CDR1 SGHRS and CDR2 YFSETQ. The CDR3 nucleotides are TGCGCCAGCAGTCGGGGCGTCCCGAACACCGGGGAGCTGTTTTTT. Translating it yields CASSRGVPNTGELFF.

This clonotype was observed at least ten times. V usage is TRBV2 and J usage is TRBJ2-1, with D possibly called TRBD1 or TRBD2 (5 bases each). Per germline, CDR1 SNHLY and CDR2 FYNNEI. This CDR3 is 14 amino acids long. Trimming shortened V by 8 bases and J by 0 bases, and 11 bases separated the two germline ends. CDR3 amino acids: CASGGLGSYNEQFF. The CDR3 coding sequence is TGTGCCAGCGGGGGTCTGGGCTCCTACAATGAGCAGTTCTTC.

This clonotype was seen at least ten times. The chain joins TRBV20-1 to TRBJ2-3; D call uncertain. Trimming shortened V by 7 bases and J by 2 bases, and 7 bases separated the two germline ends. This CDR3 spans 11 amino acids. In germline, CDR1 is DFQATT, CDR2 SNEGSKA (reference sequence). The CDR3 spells CSVADTDTQYF. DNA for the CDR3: TGCAGTGTGGCCGACACAGATACGCAGTATTTT.

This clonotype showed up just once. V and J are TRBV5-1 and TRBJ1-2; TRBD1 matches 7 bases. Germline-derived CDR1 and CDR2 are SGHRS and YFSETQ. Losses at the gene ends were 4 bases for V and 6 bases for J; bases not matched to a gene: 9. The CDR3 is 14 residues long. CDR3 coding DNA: TGCGCCAGCAGCGCGACAGGGATAGGTGATGGCTACACCTTC. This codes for CASSATGIGDGYTF.

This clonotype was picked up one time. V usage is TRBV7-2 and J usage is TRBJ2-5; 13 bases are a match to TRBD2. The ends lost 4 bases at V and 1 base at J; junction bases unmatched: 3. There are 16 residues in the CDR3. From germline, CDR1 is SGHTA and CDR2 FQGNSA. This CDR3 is CASSWTSGSSQETQYF. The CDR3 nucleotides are TGTGCCAGCAGCTGGACTAGCGGGAGTTCCCAAGAGACCCAGTACTTC.